What follows is one T cell receptor (beta chain) and its context. This clonotype was picked up many times. Its specific antigen is unknown. Qualities for individual bases were not recorded, and no much larger clone is one base off. These data come from a study of T-cell memory formation after mild COVID-19 (dated by TCRdb to about 2021). Context from the whole study: TCR sequence clusters from the two donors were found to be largely donor specific. Longitudinal TCRalpha and TCRbeta repertoire sequencing tracked T-cell clones expanding and contracting after mild COVID-19 in a couple of donors. The cohort comprised two young, previously healthy adult volunteers, one female and one male. Study-wide conclusions, independent of this receptor: Whether the second-wave clones peaking on day 37 were SARS-CoV-2 specific was not confirmed. Some responding clones were found in pre-infection memory, which suggests that pre-existing cross-reactive memory T cells took part in the SARS-CoV-2 response. Only a couple of mild cases were covered by the study, and larger cohorts that include severe cases with pre-infection samples were considered necessary. Contracting CD4+ clones turned up mainly in the CM and EM memory subsets, whereas EMRA was where CD8+ clones were enriched. Clones that contracted from day 15 to 85 showed balanced CD4/CD8 phenotypes, whereas a second wave of clones that expanded from day 15 to 37 leaned towards CD4+.

Ficoll-Paque density gradient centrifugation was the method used to isolate PBMCs. Sequencing relied on an Illumina NovaSeq 6000. Using 5'RACE with constant-segment primers, TCRalpha and TCRbeta cDNA libraries were constructed, with sample barcodes and unique molecular identifiers added in the process. Trizol reagent was used to extract RNA from every sample. Libraries were amplified in two PCR steps, with a second sample barcode and Illumina TruSeq adapters added in the second step. Sequencing of libraries was performed on an Illumina NovaSeq with 2 x 150 bp paired-end reads. Processing in the source paper ran as follows. Demultiplexing of reads and collapsing into UMI-guided consensus sequences were performed with migec v1.2.7. Using mixcr v2.1.11, UMI consensuses were aligned to TRA and TRB V and J templates and then assembled into clonotypes. Expanded or contracted clonotypes were those called significant by both edgeR and NoisET, with noise models trained on biological replicates. edgeR calls used a false discovery rate-adjusted p below 0.01 and a log2 fold-change threshold of 1. As an exploratory analysis of dynamics, PCA with hierarchical clustering was applied to max-normalized trajectories of the 1000 most abundant clonotypes. Each responding clone was given a CD4 or CD8 phenotype based on the CD4+ and CD8+ repertoires, which had been sequenced separately. TCRdb reanalyzed the raw reads on its own, using fastp at Q25 for trimming and MiXCR for clone calling, and kept in-frame beta chains. Rows matching on CDR3 protein sequence are summarized as one entry with the most common DNA and genes. The V and J calls were not made by the authors but by TCRdb's processing. The sample table holds 280,000 or so distinct CDR3 sequences, of which 7% to 10% were seen once. 20% to 25% of the sample rests with the top ten.

From the germline V gene, CDR1 is SGHDT and CDR2 is YYEEEE. The CDR3 numbers 13 residues from cysteine through phenylalanine. Only the CDR3 DNA is retained, 39 bases long and in frame from the first base. Trimming removed 1 base from V and 8 bases from J, leaving 9 bases between the germline ends. This clonotype was sampled from a man aged 18 to 29 who had mild COVID-19 (a few samples of this study predate the infection). The sample titles of this study are shuffled in the database, so cell type and time point are left out; the donor was told from shared clones. The rearranged chain carries TRBV5-6 and TRBJ1-4, with no reliable assignment of the D segment. Sequencing input: PBMCs or a T cell subset sorted from them (not recorded which). The DNA sequence is as follows: TGTGCCAGCAGCTTGAATCTGGGGGAAAAACTGTTTTTT. This yields the protein CASSLNLGEKLFF.